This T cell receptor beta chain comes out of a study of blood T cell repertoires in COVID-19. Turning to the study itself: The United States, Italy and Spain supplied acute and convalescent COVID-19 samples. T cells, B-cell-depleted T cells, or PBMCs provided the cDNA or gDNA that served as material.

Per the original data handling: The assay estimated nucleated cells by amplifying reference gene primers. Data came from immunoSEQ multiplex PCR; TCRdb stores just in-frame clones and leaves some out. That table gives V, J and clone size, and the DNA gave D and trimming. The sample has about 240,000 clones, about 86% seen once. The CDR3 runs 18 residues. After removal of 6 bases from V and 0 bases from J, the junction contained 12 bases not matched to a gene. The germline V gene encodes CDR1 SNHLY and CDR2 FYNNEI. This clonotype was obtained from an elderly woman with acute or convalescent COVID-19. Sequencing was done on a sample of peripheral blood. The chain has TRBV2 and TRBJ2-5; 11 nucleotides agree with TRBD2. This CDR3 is CASSQPGTSGPYQETQYF. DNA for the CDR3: TGTGCCAGCAGCCAACCCGGGACTAGCGGACCATACCAAGAGACCCAGTACTTC.